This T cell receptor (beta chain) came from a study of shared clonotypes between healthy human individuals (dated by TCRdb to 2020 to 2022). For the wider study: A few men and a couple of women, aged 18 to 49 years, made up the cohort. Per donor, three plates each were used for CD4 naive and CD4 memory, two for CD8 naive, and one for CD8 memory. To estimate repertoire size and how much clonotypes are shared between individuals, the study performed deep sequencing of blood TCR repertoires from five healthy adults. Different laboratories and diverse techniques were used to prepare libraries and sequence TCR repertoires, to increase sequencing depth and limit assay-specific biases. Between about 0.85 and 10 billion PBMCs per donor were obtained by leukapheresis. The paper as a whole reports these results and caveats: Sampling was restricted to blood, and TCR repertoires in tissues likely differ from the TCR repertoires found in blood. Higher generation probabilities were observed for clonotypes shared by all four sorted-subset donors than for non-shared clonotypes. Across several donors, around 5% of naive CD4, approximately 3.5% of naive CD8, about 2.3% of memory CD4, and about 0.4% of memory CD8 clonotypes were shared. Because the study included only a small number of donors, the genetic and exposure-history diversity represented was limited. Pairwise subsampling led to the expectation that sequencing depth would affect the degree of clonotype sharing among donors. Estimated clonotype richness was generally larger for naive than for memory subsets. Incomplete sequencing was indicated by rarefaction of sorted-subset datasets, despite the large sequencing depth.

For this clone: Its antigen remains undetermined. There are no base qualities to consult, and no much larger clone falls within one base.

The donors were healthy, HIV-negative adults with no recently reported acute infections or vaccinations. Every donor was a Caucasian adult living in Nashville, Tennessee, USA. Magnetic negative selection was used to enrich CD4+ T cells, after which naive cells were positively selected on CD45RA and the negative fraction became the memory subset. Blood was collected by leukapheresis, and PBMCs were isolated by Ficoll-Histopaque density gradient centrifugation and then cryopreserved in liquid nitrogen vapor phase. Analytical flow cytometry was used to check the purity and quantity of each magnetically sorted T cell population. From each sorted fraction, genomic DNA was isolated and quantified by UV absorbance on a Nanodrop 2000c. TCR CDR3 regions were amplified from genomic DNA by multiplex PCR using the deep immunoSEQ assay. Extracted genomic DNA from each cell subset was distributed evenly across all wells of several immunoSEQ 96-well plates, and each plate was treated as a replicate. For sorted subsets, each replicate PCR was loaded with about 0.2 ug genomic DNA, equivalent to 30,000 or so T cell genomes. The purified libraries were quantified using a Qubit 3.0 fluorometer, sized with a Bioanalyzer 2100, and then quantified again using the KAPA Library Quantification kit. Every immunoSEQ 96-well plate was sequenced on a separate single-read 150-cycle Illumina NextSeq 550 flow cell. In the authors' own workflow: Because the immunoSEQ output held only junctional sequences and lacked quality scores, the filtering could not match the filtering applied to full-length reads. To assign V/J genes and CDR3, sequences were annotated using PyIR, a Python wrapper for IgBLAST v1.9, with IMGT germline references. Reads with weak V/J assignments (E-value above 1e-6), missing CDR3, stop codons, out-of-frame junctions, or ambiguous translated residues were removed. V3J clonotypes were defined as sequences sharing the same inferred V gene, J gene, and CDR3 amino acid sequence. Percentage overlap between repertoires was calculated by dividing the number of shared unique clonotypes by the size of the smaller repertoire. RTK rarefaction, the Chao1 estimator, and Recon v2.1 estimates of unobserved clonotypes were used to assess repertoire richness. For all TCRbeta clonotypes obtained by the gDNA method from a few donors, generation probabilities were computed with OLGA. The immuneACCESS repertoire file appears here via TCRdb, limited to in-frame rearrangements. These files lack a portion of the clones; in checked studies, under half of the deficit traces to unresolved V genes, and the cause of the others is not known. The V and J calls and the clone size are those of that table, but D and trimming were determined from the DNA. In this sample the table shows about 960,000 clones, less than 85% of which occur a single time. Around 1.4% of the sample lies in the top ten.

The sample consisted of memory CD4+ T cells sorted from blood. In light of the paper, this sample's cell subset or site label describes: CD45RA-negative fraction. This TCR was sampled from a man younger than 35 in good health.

In nucleotides, the sequence is TGTGCCAGCAGCTTGCCCGGACAGGGTAGGGATGAGCAGTTCTTC. Translation gives CASSLPGQGRDEQFF. The chain couples TRBV5-4 to TRBJ2-1, with 8 bases aligning to TRBD1. The CDR3 sequence holds 15 residues, the cysteine and phenylalanine included. Here the CDR3 DNA is all that survives: 45 bases in frame from base 1. As encoded in the germline V gene (reference sequence), CDR1 is SGHNT while CDR2 is YYREEE. The junction shows trimming of 1 base on V and 8 bases on J, and the gene matches do not reach 8 bases of it.